These T cell receptor beta chains were read from a single sample in a study of blood T cell repertoires in COVID-19. Repertoires were generated with immunoSEQ multiplex PCR, while TCRdb's copy carries only in-frame clones and drops some. Of about 41,000 clones in the sample, around 89% were seen once. Material: peripheral blood. These receptors were taken from a human donor in a cohort sampled during active COVID-19. CDR3s include the opening cysteine and the closing phenylalanine or tryptophan. The D gene is left open where the match is weak. Rows give clone size only sometimes, using once, few, many, or a class for an expanded clone.

cdr3_nt: TGTGCCAGCAGCTTAGAGATCAGGGGCCACTACGAGCAGTACTTC
cdr3_aa: CASSLEIRGHYEQYF
d_call: -
v_call: TRBV11-2
clone_size: -
j_call: TRBJ2-7

cdr3_nt: TGTGCCAGTTTCTCGCCGGGATCCTACGAGCAGTACTTC
cdr3_aa: CASFSPGSYEQYF
d_call: -
v_call: TRBV28
clone_size: -
j_call: TRBJ2-7

cdr3_nt: TGTGCCACCAGTGGGGTCACACAAACAGGGGGCAGGTACAATGAGCAGTTCTTC
cdr3_aa: CATSGVTQTGGRYNEQFF
d_call: TRBD1
v_call: TRBV24-1
clone_size: -
j_call: TRBJ2-1

cdr3_nt: TGTGCCAGCAGTTCTCGGAATGAGCAGTTCTTC
cdr3_aa: CASSSRNEQFF
d_call: -
v_call: TRBV28
clone_size: -
j_call: TRBJ2-1

cdr3_nt: TGTGCCACCAGCAGAGTACAGGGAAACACTGAAGCTTTCTTT
cdr3_aa: CATSRVQGNTEAFF
d_call: -
v_call: TRBV15
clone_size: -
j_call: TRBJ1-1

cdr3_nt: TGTGCCAGCAGCCTACCGGGACTAGCGATTAATGAGCAGTTCTTC
cdr3_aa: CASSLPGLAINEQFF
d_call: TRBD2
v_call: TRBV3-1/TRBV3-2
clone_size: -
j_call: TRBJ2-1

cdr3_nt: TGCGCCAGCAGCCCTGGACAGGAAAGAGATTTCACTGAAGCTTTCTTT
cdr3_aa: CASSPGQERDFTEAFF
d_call: TRBD1
v_call: TRBV5-1
clone_size: -
j_call: TRBJ1-1

cdr3_nt: TGTGCCAGCAGTGAAAGGGGCACGCGGGGCAAGCCCCAGCATTTT
cdr3_aa: CASSERGTRGKPQHF
d_call: -
v_call: TRBV6-1
clone_size: few
j_call: TRBJ1-5

cdr3_nt: TGCGCCAGCAGCCAAGTATCCACTGAAGCTTTCTTT
cdr3_aa: CASSQVSTEAFF
d_call: -
v_call: TRBV4-1
clone_size: -
j_call: TRBJ1-1

cdr3_nt: TGTGCCAGCGAATCTAGCGGGAGAGCTAATGAGCAGTTCTTC
cdr3_aa: CASESSGRANEQFF
d_call: TRBD2
v_call: TRBV28
clone_size: -
j_call: TRBJ2-1

cdr3_nt: TGTGCCAGTAGTGCTCAGGCGGGAACAGTGGACGAGCAGTACTTC
cdr3_aa: CASSAQAGTVDEQYF
d_call: -
v_call: TRBV19
clone_size: few
j_call: TRBJ2-7

cdr3_nt: TGTGCCAGCAGTTTTCCCGTGGCTAGCGGTGAGACCCAGTACTTC
cdr3_aa: CASSFPVASGETQYF
d_call: TRBD2
v_call: TRBV28
clone_size: -
j_call: TRBJ2-5

cdr3_nt: TGTGCCAGCAGTGACTCGACAGGTTCTGGGGCCAACGTCCTGACTTTC
cdr3_aa: CASSDSTGSGANVLTF
d_call: -
v_call: TRBV6-4
clone_size: -
j_call: TRBJ2-6

cdr3_nt: TGTGCCAGCAGTTTGATAGGGGGCGTAACTGAAGCTTTCTTT
cdr3_aa: CASSLIGGVTEAFF
d_call: TRBD1
v_call: TRBV28
clone_size: -
j_call: TRBJ1-1

cdr3_nt: TGTGCCAGCAGTTGGTCTCGCGGCAATCAGCCCCAGCATTTT
cdr3_aa: CASSWSRGNQPQHF
d_call: -
v_call: TRBV27
clone_size: -
j_call: TRBJ1-5

cdr3_nt: TGTGCCAGCAGTTTAATCCCAGGGAGGGACTATGGCTACACCTTC
cdr3_aa: CASSLIPGRDYGYTF
d_call: -
v_call: TRBV27
clone_size: -
j_call: TRBJ1-2

cdr3_nt: TGTGCCAGCAGTTGGGCCCGGGAGAGACGATACGAGCAGTACTTC
cdr3_aa: CASSWARERRYEQYF
d_call: -
v_call: TRBV27
clone_size: -
j_call: TRBJ2-7

cdr3_nt: TGTGCTAGTGGTTTGGATCGGACAGGCGAAGAGACCCAGTACTTC
cdr3_aa: CASGLDRTGEETQYF
d_call: TRBD1
v_call: TRBV12-5
clone_size: -
j_call: TRBJ2-5

cdr3_nt: TGTGCCAGCAGTCCATGGACAGGGTTCTACGAGCAGTACTTC
cdr3_aa: CASSPWTGFYEQYF
d_call: TRBD1
v_call: TRBV6-6
clone_size: -
j_call: TRBJ2-7

cdr3_nt: TGTGCCAGCAGTGAACGGGAAGGGATGGATCAGCCCCAGCATTTT
cdr3_aa: CASSEREGMDQPQHF
d_call: -
v_call: TRBV6-1
clone_size: -
j_call: TRBJ1-5

cdr3_nt: TGTGCCAGCAGTGACACAGAATCCTATGGCTACACCTTC
cdr3_aa: CASSDTESYGYTF
d_call: -
v_call: TRBV6-1
clone_size: -
j_call: TRBJ1-2

cdr3_nt: TGTGCCAGCAATCCCACCAACAGGGGGCTTGGCTACACCTTC
cdr3_aa: CASNPTNRGLGYTF
d_call: TRBD1
v_call: TRBV28
clone_size: -
j_call: TRBJ1-2

cdr3_nt: TGCGCCAGCGGGTCTAGCGGGAGCCACAATGAGCAGTTCTTC
cdr3_aa: CASGSSGSHNEQFF
d_call: TRBD2
v_call: TRBV10-2
clone_size: -
j_call: TRBJ2-1

cdr3_nt: TGTGCCAGCAGCCTCGGCTCCTACGAGCAGTACTTC
cdr3_aa: CASSLGSYEQYF
d_call: -
v_call: TRBV3-1/TRBV3-2
clone_size: few
j_call: TRBJ2-7

cdr3_nt: TGTGCCAGCAGCTTCATGGGGGCAGGAGAAGCTTTCTTT
cdr3_aa: CASSFMGAGEAFF
d_call: -
v_call: TRBV7-9
clone_size: few
j_call: TRBJ1-1

cdr3_nt: TGTGCCAGCAGCGTAGCAAGCGGGAGCCACGAGCAGTACTTC
cdr3_aa: CASSVASGSHEQYF
d_call: TRBD2
v_call: TRBV9
clone_size: few
j_call: TRBJ2-7

cdr3_nt: TGTGCCAGCAGCCAAGAACAGGGTTCCTATGGCTACACCTTC
cdr3_aa: CASSQEQGSYGYTF
d_call: -
v_call: TRBV11-1
clone_size: -
j_call: TRBJ1-2

cdr3_nt: TGTGCCAGCAGTTACAATAGCGACTACGAGCAGTACTTC
cdr3_aa: CASSYNSDYEQYF
d_call: -
v_call: TRBV6-5
clone_size: -
j_call: TRBJ2-7

cdr3_nt: TGTGCCAGCAGCAGTAATGGCGGGATACAGACAGATACGCAGTATTTT
cdr3_aa: CASSSNGGIQTDTQYF
d_call: -
v_call: TRBV11-2
clone_size: once
j_call: TRBJ2-3

cdr3_nt: TGTGCCATCAGTGAGACAGGGAAGAACACTGAAGCTTTCTTT
cdr3_aa: CAISETGKNTEAFF
d_call: -
v_call: TRBV10-3
clone_size: -
j_call: TRBJ1-1

cdr3_nt: TGTGCCAGCAGCTGGCGGGACAGAGCCTACGAGCAGTACTTC
cdr3_aa: CASSWRDRAYEQYF
d_call: -
v_call: TRBV5-4
clone_size: -
j_call: TRBJ2-7

cdr3_nt: TGCGCCAGCAGCGAAGGCGGTGAAGCTTTCTTT
cdr3_aa: CASSEGGEAFF
d_call: -
v_call: TRBV10-1
clone_size: few
j_call: TRBJ1-1

cdr3_nt: TGTGCCACTAACAAGCCCGACAACAACGATGGCTACACCTTC
cdr3_aa: CATNKPDNNDGYTF
d_call: -
v_call: TRBV6-5
clone_size: -
j_call: TRBJ1-2

cdr3_nt: TGTGCCAGCAGTCATCCAGATTCGGGTTCGAGCTCCTACGAGCAGTACTTC
cdr3_aa: CASSHPDSGSSSYEQYF
d_call: -
v_call: TRBV27
clone_size: -
j_call: TRBJ2-7

cdr3_nt: TGTGCCAGCTCACCTGGACAGGGGCTGAACACTGAAGCTTTCTTT
cdr3_aa: CASSPGQGLNTEAFF
d_call: TRBD1
v_call: TRBV18
clone_size: -
j_call: TRBJ1-1

cdr3_nt: TGTGCCAGCAGCTTATCGGGAGATCCTAACACCGGGGAGCTGTTTTTT
cdr3_aa: CASSLSGDPNTGELFF
d_call: -
v_call: TRBV7-3
clone_size: few
j_call: TRBJ2-2

cdr3_nt: TGTGCCATCAGTGCGATGCAGGGTAACTACGAGCAGTACTTC
cdr3_aa: CAISAMQGNYEQYF
d_call: -
v_call: TRBV10-3
clone_size: -
j_call: TRBJ2-7

cdr3_nt: TGCGCCAGCAGCCAATTAAACCTAGCGGGAGAATCCTACGAGCAGTACTTC
cdr3_aa: CASSQLNLAGESYEQYF
d_call: TRBD2
v_call: TRBV4-1
clone_size: -
j_call: TRBJ2-7

cdr3_nt: TGTGCCAGCAGCTTCGGACAGGGGTCGTTCACCGGGGAGCTGTTTTTT
cdr3_aa: CASSFGQGSFTGELFF
d_call: TRBD1
v_call: TRBV11-3
clone_size: few
j_call: TRBJ2-2

cdr3_nt: TGTGCCAGCATACGCGCCTACTCCTACAATGAGCAGTTCTTC
cdr3_aa: CASIRAYSYNEQFF
d_call: -
v_call: TRBV6-5
clone_size: -
j_call: TRBJ2-1

cdr3_nt: TGTGCCAGCAGATACGGGACAGGGGGGTACAATGAGCAGTTCTTC
cdr3_aa: CASRYGTGGYNEQFF
d_call: TRBD1
v_call: TRBV6-5
clone_size: -
j_call: TRBJ2-1

cdr3_nt: TGTGCCAGTAGTGCAAGACAGGGAAGGGATCAGCCCCAGCATTTT
cdr3_aa: CASSARQGRDQPQHF
d_call: TRBD1
v_call: TRBV19
clone_size: -
j_call: TRBJ1-5

cdr3_nt: TGTGCCAGCAGTTTCCAGCTCGGGAGCGGGAGTGACCGTGAGCAGTTCTTC
cdr3_aa: CASSFQLGSGSDREQFF
d_call: TRBD2
v_call: TRBV27
clone_size: once
j_call: TRBJ2-1